The rows below give T cell receptor beta chains drawn from one sample of a study of high-grade serous ovarian cancer treatment subgroups. Profiled with immunoSEQ multiplex PCR; TCRdb holds only in-frame clones, not every one. The repertoire consists of about 40,000 clones, with over 60% occurring once and the leading ten covering approximately 3.1%. The specimen was tumor tissue. Receptors originate from a human donor with high-grade serous ovarian cancer. CDR3s leave out the opening cysteine and the closing phenylalanine or tryptophan. Part of the rows lack a size; the others show once, few, many or a class for expanded clones.

TRBV30,.,TRBJ2-7,AWSKASGTLSYEQY
TRBV4-1,.,TRBJ1-2,ASSLKSQGSDGYT
TRBV5-5,.,TRBJ1-1,ASSWSRDTEAF
TRBV5-6,.,TRBJ2-7,ASSLDSGGRTAYEQY
TRBV18,.,TRBJ1-1,ASSPPGTGVRNTEAF
TRBV25-1,.,TRBJ1-2,ASSDRETHRNYGYT
TRBV5-1,.,TRBJ2-7,ASSSGTSNYEQY
TRBV7-9,medium-sized,TRBJ2-7,ASSHPGLLSLDEQY
TRBV19,few,TRBJ1-4,ASSSVGKLF
TRBV29-1,.,TRBJ1-1,SVENGANTEAF
TRBV7-3,.,TRBJ2-2,ASSLNPGSTGELF
TRBV15,.,TRBJ2-3,ATSSGRGVGQY
TRBV2,.,TRBJ1-6,ASSDGQQHPNSPLH
TRBV4-1,.,TRBJ2-7,ASSQAMESEQY
TRBV5-4,.,TRBJ2-3,ASSPRNTGRGTDTQY
TRBV15,once,TRBJ1-5,ATSRDWTSGNQPQH
TRBV7-9,.,TRBJ1-2,ASSYRDRGTYGYT
TRBV10-3,.,TRBJ1-2,AISGDRGRGYGYT
TRBV6-5,.,TRBJ2-7,ASSYSGGSGAYEQY
TRBV7-9,.,TRBJ2-1,ASSLATAGWANEQF
TRBV7-9,.,TRBJ2-7,ASSPRAGGLDEQY
TRBV9,.,TRBJ1-3,ASSVGGPLGNTIY
TRBV29-1,.,TRBJ2-1,SVLANEQF
TRBV7-2,.,TRBJ2-1,ASSLRDYNEQF
TRBV27,few,TRBJ2-7,ASSLGGVWQATGEQY
TRBV19,.,TRBJ1-5,ATVDLSLSYSNQPQH
TRBV5-5,.,TRBJ2-7,ASSITGTVSYEQY
TRBV13,.,TRBJ1-4,ASSSGTLSGEKLF
TRBV5-1,.,TRBJ2-6,ASSLAGSSGANVLT
TRBV7-9,.,TRBJ2-3,ASSPSGPDTQY
TRBV5-1,.,TRBJ2-1,ASSPLVGSGRTNEQF